This TCR beta chain was recovered during a study of shared clonotypes between healthy human individuals. General study points: Naive subsets usually exceeded memory subsets in estimated richness. Sharing of clonotypes among donors was expected to vary with sequencing depth.

Clones were read by immunoSEQ multiplex PCR, and TCRdb kept only the in-frame ones, dropping some. The top ten hold 0.85% to 1.3% of the sample, which has over 2 million clones, roughly 95% seen once. Per germline, CDR1 SEHNR and CDR2 FQNEAQ (reference sequence). V lost 1 base to trimming and J lost 8 bases; unmatched junction nucleotides: 9. The CDR3 extends over 16 amino acids. On this clone: Its antigen is unknown.

Only CD45RO-negative cells positively selected for CCR7 counted as naive CD8 cells, so terminally differentiated effector memory CD45RA+ cells were excluded. The origin of this receptor is a man between 18 and 29 years old in good health. The V call is TRBV7-9, the J call TRBJ1-1; 11 bases are a match to TRBD1. The sequenced sample was naive CD8+ T cells sorted from blood. CDR3 coding DNA: TGTGCCAGCAGCTTAGTGGGACAGGGGGTTGGTCACGAAGCTTTCTTT. Amino acid sequence: CASSLVGQGVGHEAFF. Complete variable domain (other parts from reference TRBV7-9 and TRBJ1-1): DTGVSQNPRHKITKRGQNVTFRCDPISEHNRLYWYRQTLGQGPEFLTYFQNEAQLEKSRLLSDRFSAERPKGSFSTLEIQRTEQGDSAMYLCASSLVGQGVGHEAFFGQGTRLTVV.